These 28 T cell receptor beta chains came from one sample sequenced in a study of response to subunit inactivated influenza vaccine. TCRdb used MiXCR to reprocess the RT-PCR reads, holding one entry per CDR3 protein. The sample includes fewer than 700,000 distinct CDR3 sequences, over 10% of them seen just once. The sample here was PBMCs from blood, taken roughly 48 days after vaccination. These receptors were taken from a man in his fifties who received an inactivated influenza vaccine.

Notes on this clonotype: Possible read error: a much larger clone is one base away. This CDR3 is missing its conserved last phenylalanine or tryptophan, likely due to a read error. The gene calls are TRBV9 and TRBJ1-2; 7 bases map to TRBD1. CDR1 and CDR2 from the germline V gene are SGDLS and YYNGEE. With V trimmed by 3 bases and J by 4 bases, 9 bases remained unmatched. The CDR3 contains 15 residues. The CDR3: CASSAIPSGGYGYTY. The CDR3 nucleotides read TGTGCCAGCAGCGCCATACCCTCAGGGGGCTATGGCTACACCTAC.

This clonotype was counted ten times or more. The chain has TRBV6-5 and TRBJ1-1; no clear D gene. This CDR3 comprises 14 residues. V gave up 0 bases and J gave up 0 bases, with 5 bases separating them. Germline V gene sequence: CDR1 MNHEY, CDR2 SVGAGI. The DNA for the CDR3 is TGTGCCAGCAGTTACTCGACGGTGAACACTGAAGCTTTCTTT. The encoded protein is CASSYSTVNTEAFF.

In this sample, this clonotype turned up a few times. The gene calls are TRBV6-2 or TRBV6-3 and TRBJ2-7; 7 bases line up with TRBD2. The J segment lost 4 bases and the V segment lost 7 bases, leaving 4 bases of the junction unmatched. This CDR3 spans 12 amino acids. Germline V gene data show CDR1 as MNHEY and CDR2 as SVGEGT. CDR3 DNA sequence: TGTGCCAGCACCAACGGGAGGTACGAGCAGTACTTC. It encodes CASTNGRYEQYF.

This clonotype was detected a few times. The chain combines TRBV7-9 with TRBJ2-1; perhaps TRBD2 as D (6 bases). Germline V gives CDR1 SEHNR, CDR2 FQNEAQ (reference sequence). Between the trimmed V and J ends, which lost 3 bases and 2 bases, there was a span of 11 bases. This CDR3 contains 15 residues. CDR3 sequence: CASSFRGKAYNEQFF. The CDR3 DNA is TGTGCCAGCAGCTTCCGCGGGAAGGCCTACAATGAGCAGTTCTTC.

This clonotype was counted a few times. DNA of the CDR3: TGTGCCAGCAGTTACCTAGCATACTACAATGAGCAGTTCTTC. Encoded protein: CASSYLAYYNEQFF. The V call is TRBV6-2 or TRBV6-3, the J call TRBJ2-1; weak D call: TRBD2 (5 bases). V was clipped by 2 bases and J by 3 bases, with 8 bases between them. Germline V lookup: CDR1 MNHEY, CDR2 SVGEGT. This CDR3 region has 14 residues.

The CDR3 sequence is CASSRNQGAAYEQYF. The DNA for the CDR3 is TGCGCCAGCAGCCGGAACCAGGGGGCTGCCTACGAGCAGTACTTC. This chain joins TRBV5-1 and TRBJ2-7; TRBD1 agrees at 8 bases. CDR1 and CDR2 (germline): SGHRS, YFSETQ. J was trimmed by 2 bases and V by 4 bases; bases with no gene match: 8. The CDR3 sequence is 15 residues long. The whole variable domain, remainder taken from reference TRBV5-1 and TRBJ2-7, is KAGVTQTPRYLIKTRGQQVTLSCSPISGHRSVSWYQQTPGQGLQFLFEYFSETQRNKGNFPGRFSGRQFSNSRSEMNVSTLELGDSALYLCASSRNQGAAYEQYFGPGTRLTVT.

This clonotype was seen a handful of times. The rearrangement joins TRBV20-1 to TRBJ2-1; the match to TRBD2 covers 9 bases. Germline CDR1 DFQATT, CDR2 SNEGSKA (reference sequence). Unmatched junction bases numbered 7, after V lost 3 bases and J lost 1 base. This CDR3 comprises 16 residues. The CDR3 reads CSARPRAGGSYNEQFF. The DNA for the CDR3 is TGCAGTGCTAGGCCCAGGGCGGGGGGGTCCTACAATGAGCAGTTCTTC.

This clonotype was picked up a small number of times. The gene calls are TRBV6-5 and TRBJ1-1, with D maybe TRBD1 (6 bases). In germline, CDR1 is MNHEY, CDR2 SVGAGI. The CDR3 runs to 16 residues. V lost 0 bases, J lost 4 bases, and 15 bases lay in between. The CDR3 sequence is CASSYSIGGAGTEAFF. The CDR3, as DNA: TGTGCCAGCAGTTACTCGATCGGGGGCGCCGGCACTGAAGCTTTCTTT.

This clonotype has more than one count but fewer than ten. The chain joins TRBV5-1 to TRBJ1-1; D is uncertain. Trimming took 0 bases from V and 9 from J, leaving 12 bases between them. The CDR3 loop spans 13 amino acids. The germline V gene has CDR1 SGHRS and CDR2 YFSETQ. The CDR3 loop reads CASSLDWQDQAFF. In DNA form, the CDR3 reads TGCGCCAGCAGCTTGGATTGGCAGGACCAAGCTTTCTTT.

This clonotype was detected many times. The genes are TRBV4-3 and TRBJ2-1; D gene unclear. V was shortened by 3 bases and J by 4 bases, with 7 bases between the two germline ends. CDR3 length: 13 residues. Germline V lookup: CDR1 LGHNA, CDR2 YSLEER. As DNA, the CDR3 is TGCGCCAGCAGCCATGCGGAATACAATGAGCAGTTCTTC. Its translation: CASSHAEYNEQFF.

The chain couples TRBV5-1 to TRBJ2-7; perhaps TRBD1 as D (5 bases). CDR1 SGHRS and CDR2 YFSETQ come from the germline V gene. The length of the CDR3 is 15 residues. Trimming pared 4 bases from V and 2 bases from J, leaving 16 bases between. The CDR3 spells CASSPAGLGAYEQYF. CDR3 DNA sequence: TGCGCCAGCAGCCCAGCCGGCTTAGGGGCCTACGAGCAGTACTTC.

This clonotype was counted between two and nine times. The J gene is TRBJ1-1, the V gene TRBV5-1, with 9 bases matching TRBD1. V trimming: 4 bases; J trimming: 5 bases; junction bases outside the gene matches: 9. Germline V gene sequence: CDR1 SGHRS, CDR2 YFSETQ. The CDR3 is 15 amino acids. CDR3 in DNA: TGCGCCAGCAGCCCGAGGCCGGGACAGGGAACTGAAGCTTTCTTT. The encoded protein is CASSPRPGQGTEAFF.

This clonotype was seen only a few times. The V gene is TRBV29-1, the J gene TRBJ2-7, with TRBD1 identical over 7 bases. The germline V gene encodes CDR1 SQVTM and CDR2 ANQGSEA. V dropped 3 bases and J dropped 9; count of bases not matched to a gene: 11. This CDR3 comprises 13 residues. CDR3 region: CSVDSGTVFGQYF. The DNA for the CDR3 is TGCAGCGTTGATTCCGGGACAGTCTTTGGGCAGTACTTC.

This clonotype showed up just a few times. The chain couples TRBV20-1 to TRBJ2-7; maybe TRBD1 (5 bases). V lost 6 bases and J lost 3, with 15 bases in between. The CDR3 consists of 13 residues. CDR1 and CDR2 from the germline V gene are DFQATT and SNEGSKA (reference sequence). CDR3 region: CSARDGINYEQYF. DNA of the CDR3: TGCAGTGCCAGGGATGGCATTAACTACGAGCAGTACTTC.

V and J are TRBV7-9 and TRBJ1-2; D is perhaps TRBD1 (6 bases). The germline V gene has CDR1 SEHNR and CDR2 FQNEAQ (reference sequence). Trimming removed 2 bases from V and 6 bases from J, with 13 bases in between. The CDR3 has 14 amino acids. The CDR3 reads CASSLLSGGNGYTF. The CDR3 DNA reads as TGTGCCAGCAGCTTACTGTCCGGGGGCAATGGCTACACCTTC.

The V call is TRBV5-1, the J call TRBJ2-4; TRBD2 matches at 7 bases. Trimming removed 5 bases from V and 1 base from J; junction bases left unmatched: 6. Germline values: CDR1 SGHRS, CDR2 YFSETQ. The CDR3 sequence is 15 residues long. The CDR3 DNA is TGCGCCAGCAGTCGGGGGGACGCGGCCAAAAACATTCAGTACTTC. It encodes CASSRGDAAKNIQYF.

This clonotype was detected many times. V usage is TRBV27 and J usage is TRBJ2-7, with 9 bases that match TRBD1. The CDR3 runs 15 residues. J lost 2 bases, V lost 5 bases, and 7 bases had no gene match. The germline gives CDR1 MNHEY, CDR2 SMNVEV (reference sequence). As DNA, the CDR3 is TGTGCCAGCAGTGTACAGGGGGCGAGGACCTACGAGCAGTACTTC. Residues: CASSVQGARTYEQYF.

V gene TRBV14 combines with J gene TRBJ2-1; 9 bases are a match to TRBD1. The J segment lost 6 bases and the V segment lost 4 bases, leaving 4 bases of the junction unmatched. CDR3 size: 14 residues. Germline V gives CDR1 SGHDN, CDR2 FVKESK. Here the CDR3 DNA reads TGTGCCAGCAGCCTCGGGACAGGGATCAATGAGCAGTTCTTC. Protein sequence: CASSLGTGINEQFF.

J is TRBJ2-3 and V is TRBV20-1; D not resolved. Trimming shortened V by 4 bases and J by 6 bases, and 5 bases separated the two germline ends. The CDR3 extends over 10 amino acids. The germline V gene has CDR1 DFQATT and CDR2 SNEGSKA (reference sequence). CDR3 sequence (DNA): TGCAGTGCTACAAAGGATACGCAGTATTTT. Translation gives CSATKDTQYF.

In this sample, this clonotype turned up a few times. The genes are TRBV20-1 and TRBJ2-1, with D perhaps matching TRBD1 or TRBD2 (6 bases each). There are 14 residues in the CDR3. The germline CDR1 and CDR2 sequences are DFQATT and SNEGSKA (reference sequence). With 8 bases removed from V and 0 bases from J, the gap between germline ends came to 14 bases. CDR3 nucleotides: TGCAGTAGGGGGGTCCATAGCTCCTACAATGAGCAGTTCTTC. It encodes CSRGVHSSYNEQFF.

The CDR3 nucleotides are TGTGCCAGCAGCTCGCGTGTGCGGGGGGCGTCAGATACGCAGTATTTT. Residues: CASSSRVRGASDTQYF. The rearrangement links TRBV11-2 to TRBJ2-3; 8 bases are shared with TRBD2. Germline lookup yields CDR1 SGHAT and CDR2 FQNNGV. J was trimmed by 4 bases and V by 4 bases; bases with no gene match: 10. There are 16 residues in the CDR3.

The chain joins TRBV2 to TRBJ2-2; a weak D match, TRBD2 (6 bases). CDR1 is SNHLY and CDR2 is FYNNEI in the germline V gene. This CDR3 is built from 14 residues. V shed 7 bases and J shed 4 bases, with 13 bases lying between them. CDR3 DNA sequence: TGTGCCAGCACCCCCGGGGGTTCCACCGGGGAGCTGTTTTTT. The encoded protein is CASTPGGSTGELFF.

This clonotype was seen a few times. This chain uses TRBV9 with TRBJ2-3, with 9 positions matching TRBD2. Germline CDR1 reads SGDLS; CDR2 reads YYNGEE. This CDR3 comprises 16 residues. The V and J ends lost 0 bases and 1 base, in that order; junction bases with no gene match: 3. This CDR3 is CASSVGAGGRTDTQYF. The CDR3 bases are TGTGCCAGCAGCGTAGGAGCGGGAGGTCGCACAGATACGCAGTATTTT.

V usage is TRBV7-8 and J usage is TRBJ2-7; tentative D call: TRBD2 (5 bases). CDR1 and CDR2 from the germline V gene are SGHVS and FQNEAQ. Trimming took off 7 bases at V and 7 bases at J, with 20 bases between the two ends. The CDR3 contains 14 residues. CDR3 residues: CASNHWEKTGEQYF. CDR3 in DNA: TGTGCCAGCAACCATTGGGAAAAAACGGGGGAGCAGTACTTC.

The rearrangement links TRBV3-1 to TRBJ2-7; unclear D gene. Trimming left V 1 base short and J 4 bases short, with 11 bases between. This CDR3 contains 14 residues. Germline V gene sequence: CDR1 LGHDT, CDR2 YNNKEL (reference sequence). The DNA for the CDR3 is TGTGCCAGCAGCCAAGCAGGAACAGATTACGAGCAGTACTTC. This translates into CASSQAGTDYEQYF.

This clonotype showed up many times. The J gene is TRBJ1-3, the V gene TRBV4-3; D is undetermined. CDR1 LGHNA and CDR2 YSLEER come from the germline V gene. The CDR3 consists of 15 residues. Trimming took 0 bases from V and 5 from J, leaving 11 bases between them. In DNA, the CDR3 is TGCGCCAGCAGCCAAGAGGCGGTCACGAGAAACACCATATATTTT. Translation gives CASSQEAVTRNTIYF.

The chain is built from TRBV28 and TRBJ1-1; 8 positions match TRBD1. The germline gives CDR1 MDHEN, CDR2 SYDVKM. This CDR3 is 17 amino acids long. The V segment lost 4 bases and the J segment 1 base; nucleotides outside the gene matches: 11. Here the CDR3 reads CASSSPSRGLANTEAFF. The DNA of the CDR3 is TGTGCCAGCAGTTCCCCTAGCAGGGGGCTGGCGAACACTGAAGCTTTCTTT.

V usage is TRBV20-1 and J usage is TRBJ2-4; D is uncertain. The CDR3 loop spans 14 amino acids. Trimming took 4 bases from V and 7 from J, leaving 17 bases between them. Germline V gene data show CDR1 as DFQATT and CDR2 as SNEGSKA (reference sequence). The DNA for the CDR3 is TGCAGTGCTATCCCGGACGTACGATGGAACATTCAGTACTTC. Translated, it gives CSAIPDVRWNIQYF.